This TCR beta chain was captured by sequencing in a study of blood T cell repertoires in COVID-19 (dated by TCRdb to 2018 to 2020). In the study overall: Collaborator samples came from the United States, Italy and Spain and covered acute and convalescent phases of COVID-19. The prospective study material was composed of cDNA or gDNA derived from T cells, B-cell-depleted T cells, or PBMCs. Subjects who had been exposed to COVID-19, were actively infected with it, or had recovered from it provided the deeply sampled blood TCRbeta repertoires that made up the dataset. The repertoires were released in a freely available public database meant as a resource for research on the immune response to SARS-CoV-2. The samples were drawn from the first 160 participants of the ongoing ImmuneRACE study and from 1,254 subjects provided by 6 global collaborators. Nearly every sample came with metadata listing a de-identified subject ID, COVID-19 status, age in years and sex. Where available, HLA class I and class II types were taken from metadata supplied by the sample provider and were not determined by assay-based typing.

Overall study outcomes, separate from this receptor: The quantity of clinical and demographic metadata differed by source and by participant and was supplied without curation.

In the prospective study, participants were about 18 to 95 years old, resided in about two dozen geographic areas of the United States, and were enrolled through a virtual design. In the prospective study, participants were assigned to cohorts based on the clinical history participants reported in a screening survey and a study questionnaire. For ImmuneRACE Cohort 3, a participant was defined as recovered based on two consecutive negative NP/OP PCR tests, clearance by a healthcare professional, or resolution of symptoms. In the prospective study, mobile phlebotomists collected whole blood, serum and a nasopharyngeal or oropharyngeal swab from each participant. Participants in the prospective study had the option to provide additional blood draws and questionnaires over a roughly two-month period. Before DNA extraction, prospective study blood samples were shipped either frozen or at room temperature.

In the case of this clone: Its antigen is not yet known. There are no base qualities to consult, and no much larger clone falls within one base.

CDR1 MNHEY and CDR2 SMNVEV were looked up in the germline V gene (reference sequence). The junction shows trimming of 2 bases on V and 4 bases on J, plus 8 bases between the germline ends. Spanning cysteine to phenylalanine, the CDR3 consists of 13 amino acids. The kept DNA is CDR3 alone, 39 bases in frame from the first base. The immunoSEQ Assay, a bias-controlled multiplex PCR, was used to amplify TCRbeta CDR3 regions from genomic DNA. In the original analysis: Within the assay, amplification of reference gene primers was used to estimate how many nucleated cells each sample contained. To quantify the absolute abundance of each unique TCRbeta CDR3 rearrangement, sequence reads were collapsed and filtered. For each sample, productive Simpson clonality was calculated as the square root of Simpson's diversity index over productive rearrangements. Entries here come from immuneACCESS through TCRdb and include only in-frame sequences with V and J called. Some clones fail to appear in such tables; in the studies checked, an unresolved V gene covers under half of the shortfall, and the cause of the remainder is unknown. V, J and clone size are taken as reported in that table, and D and trimming were inferred from the DNA itself. The sample records some 390,000 clones, roughly 91% of which are singletons. The ten largest make up 1.7% of the sample.

Source material: PBMCs or T cells enriched from blood (not recorded which). The TCR sequence derives from a woman aged 25-40 years who had recovered from COVID-19. The rearranged chain carries TRBV27 and TRBJ1-2, with the D gene not confidently named. The DNA sequence reads TGTGCCAGCAGTTTAGGGCAGACCTATGGCTACACCTTC. Translated, this is CASSLGQTYGYTF.